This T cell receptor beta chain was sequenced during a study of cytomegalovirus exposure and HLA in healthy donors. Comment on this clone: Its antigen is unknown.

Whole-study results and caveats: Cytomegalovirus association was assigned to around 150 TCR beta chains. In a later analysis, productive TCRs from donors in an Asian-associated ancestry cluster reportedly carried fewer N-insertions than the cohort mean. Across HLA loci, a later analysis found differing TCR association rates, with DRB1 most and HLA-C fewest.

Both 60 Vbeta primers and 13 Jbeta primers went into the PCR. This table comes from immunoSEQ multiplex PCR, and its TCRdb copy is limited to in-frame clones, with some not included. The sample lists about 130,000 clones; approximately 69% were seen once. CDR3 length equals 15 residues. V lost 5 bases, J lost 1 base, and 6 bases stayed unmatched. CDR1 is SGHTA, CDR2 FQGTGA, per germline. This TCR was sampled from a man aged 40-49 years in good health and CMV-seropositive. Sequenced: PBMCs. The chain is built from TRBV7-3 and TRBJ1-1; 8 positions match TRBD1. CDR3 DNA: TGTGCCAGCAGCGCCCGACAGGGGAAGAACACTGAAGCTTTCTTT. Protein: CASSARQGKNTEAFF.